The 30 T cell receptor beta chains below all came from one sample that was sequenced in a study of cytomegalovirus exposure and HLA in healthy donors. This PCR relied on a set of 60 Vbeta primers and 13 Jbeta primers. Measured with immunoSEQ multiplex PCR; TCRdb has only the in-frame clones, and not every one. The data show over 95,000 clones, more than 70% seen once. Sequencing was done on a sample of PBMCs. These receptors all come from a female donor in good health and CMV-seronegative.

The chain couples TRBV6-6 to TRBJ2-7; 8 bases map to TRBD1. Germline V lookup: CDR1 MNHNY, CDR2 SVGAGI (reference sequence). V lost 6 bases and J lost 2; bases outside the gene matches: 6. The CDR3 is 14 amino acids. CDR3 loop: CASSSGQGAYEQYF. Written as DNA, the CDR3 is TGTGCCAGCAGCTCCGGACAGGGAGCCTACGAGCAGTACTTC.

Only a few counts were recorded for this clone. The CDR3 sequence: CASTPLLTSGNTIYF. Written as DNA, the CDR3 is TGTGCCAGCACCCCTCTATTAACCTCTGGAAACACCATATATTTT. The V gene is TRBV6-6, the J gene TRBJ1-3; D not resolved. With 7 bases removed from V and 0 bases from J, the gap between germline ends came to 13 bases. The germline CDR1 and CDR2 sequences are MNHNY and SVGAGI (reference sequence). The CDR3 runs to 15 residues.

The chain joins TRBV19 to TRBJ2-1; 10 bases are shared with TRBD1. The V and J ends lost 10 bases and 8 bases, in that order; junction bases with no gene match: 11. From germline, CDR1 is LNHDA and CDR2 SQIVND (reference sequence). The CDR3 is 14 residues long. For the CDR3, the DNA is TGTGCCACCCGGGACGGAGGGACAGGGGATGAGCAGTTCTTC. Amino acids: CATRDGGTGDEQFF.

The chain couples TRBV9 to TRBJ2-7, with a weak D call TRBD2 (6 bases). The CDR3 sequence is 12 residues long. Germline V lookup: CDR1 SGDLS, CDR2 YYNGEE. Trimming took 4 bases from V and 7 from J, leaving 12 bases between them. The CDR3 nucleotides read TGTGCCAGCAGCCCTAATGCGGGAGAGCAGTACTTC. It specifies CASSPNAGEQYF. The full variable domain, its missing parts supplied by reference TRBV9 and TRBJ2-7, is DSGVTQTPKHLITATGQRVTLRCSPRSGDLSVYWYQQSLDQGLQFLIQYYNGEERAKGNILERFSAQQFPDLHSELNLSSLELGDSALYFCASSPNAGEQYFGPGTRLTVT.

This chain connects TRBV19 to TRBJ2-7; no clear D. The CDR3 loop spans 8 amino acids. Germline CDR1 reads LNHDA; CDR2 reads SQIVND (reference sequence). CDR3 nucleotide sequence: TGTGCTATGTACGAGCAGTACTTC. Translated: CAMYEQYF. Full variable domain (missing parts from reference TRBV19 and TRBJ2-7): DGGITQSPKYLFRKEGQNVTLSCEQNLNHDAMYWYRQDPGQGLRLIYYSQIVNDFQKGDIAEGYSVSREKKESFPLTVTSAQKNPTAFYLCAMYEQYFGPGTRLTVT.

V is TRBV4-1 and J is TRBJ1-2, with a possible D match to TRBD1 (5 bases). The CDR3 is 16 amino acids. Germline V gene sequence: CDR1 MGHRA, CDR2 YSYEKL. V shed 2 bases and J shed 3 bases, with 16 bases lying between them. DNA of the CDR3: TGCGCCAGCAGCCAAAGAAGCAGGGTCGGTCACTATGGCTACACCTTC. Translating gives CASSQRSRVGHYGYTF.

This clone was counted between two and nine times. The V call is TRBV13, the J call TRBJ1-6; D is possibly TRBD1 (6 bases). The length of the CDR3 is 17 residues. Germline assignment: CDR1 PRHDT and CDR2 FYEKMQ (reference sequence). Trimming took 4 bases from V and 8 from J, leaving 21 bases between them. In DNA form, the CDR3 reads TGTGCCAGCAGCTCTAGGGCCCGGGGACAACGAGATTCACCCCTCCACTTT. This encodes CASSSRARGQRDSPLHF.

In this sample, this clone turned up a few times. The chain employs TRBV7-8 and TRBJ1-5; 10 bases line up with TRBD1. From germline, CDR1 is SGHVS and CDR2 FQNEAQ. The trim removed 5 bases at V and 6 bases at J, leaving 13 bases unmatched. This CDR3 has 17 residues. CDR3 in DNA: TGTGCCAGCAGCCTCGGGACAGGGGTCATGTTCGGTCAGCCCCAGCATTTT. Amino acid sequence: CASSLGTGVMFGQPQHF.

In DNA form, the CDR3 reads TGCGCCAGCAGCCCAAGATATACAGGACTAGCGGGAGGGCAAGAGACCCAGTACTTC. It is translated as CASSPRYTGLAGGQETQYF. J is TRBJ2-5 and V is TRBV4-3; 15 bases map to TRBD2. V trimming: 4 bases; J trimming: 2 bases; junction bases outside the gene matches: 11. CDR1 LGHNA and CDR2 YSLEER come from the germline V gene. The CDR3 has 19 residues.

As DNA, the CDR3 is TGCGCCAGCAACCTTGGGAACCGGGGGAGCCACGAGCAGTACTTC. Its protein product is CASNLGNRGSHEQYF. The chain carries TRBV5-1 and TRBJ2-7; D perhaps matches TRBD2 (6 bases). V gave up 6 bases and J gave up 5 bases, with 21 bases separating them. The CDR3 is made up of 15 amino acids. The V gene's germline CDR1 is SGHRS and CDR2 YFSETQ.

The chain couples TRBV6-1 to TRBJ2-7; possibly TRBD2 for D (5 bases). Germline CDR1 MNHNS, CDR2 SASEGT. Trimming shortened V by 7 bases and J by 1 base, and 14 bases separated the two germline ends. CDR3 size: 14 residues. The CDR3 DNA reads TGTGCCAGCAAGGACTGGTCACTTTCCTACGAGCAGTACTTC. It is translated as CASKDWSLSYEQYF.

CDR3 amino acids: CARSLTGKTSQAQHF. The CDR3 DNA reads TGTGCCAGAAGCTTAACCGGGAAAACATCCCAGGCCCAGCATTTT. The chain links TRBV5-3 to TRBJ1-5; D remains unclear. TRBV5-3 is placed among ORFs of uncertain function. CDR3 length equals 15 residues. Trimming took off 2 bases at V and 11 bases at J, with 20 bases between the two ends.

The chain carries TRBV9 and TRBJ1-2; D unresolved. Germline values: CDR1 SGDLS, CDR2 YYNGEE. The CDR3 sequence is 13 residues long. Trimming left V 0 bases short and J 2 bases short, with 5 bases between. CDR3 DNA sequence: TGTGCCAGCAGCGTAGACCAGAACTATGGCTACACCTTC. As protein: CASSVDQNYGYTF.

V is TRBV6-6 and J is TRBJ2-1, with a tentative D call TRBD1 (6 bases). This CDR3 comprises 15 residues. Trimming cost V 5 bases and J 3 bases, with 14 bases left between them. Germline CDR1 MNHNY, CDR2 SVGAGI (reference sequence). This chain's CDR3 is CASSRYRDIYNEQFF. DNA of the CDR3: TGTGCCAGCAGTCGCTACCGGGACATCTACAATGAGCAGTTCTTC.

CDR3 loop: CASRVGGANTGELFF. The CDR3 nucleotides are TGTGCCAGCAGGGTTGGAGGCGCGAACACCGGGGAGCTGTTTTTT. The J gene is TRBJ2-2, the V gene TRBV7-2, with D tentatively TRBD2 (5 bases). With 6 bases removed from V and 0 bases from J, the gap between germline ends came to 11 bases. The CDR3 loop spans 15 amino acids. Germline lookup yields CDR1 SGHTA and CDR2 FQGNSA. Drawing the rest from reference TRBV7-2 and TRBJ2-2, the complete variable domain is GAGVSQSPSNKVTEKGKDVELRCDPISGHTALYWYRQSLGQGLEFLIYFQGNSAPDKSGLPSDRFSAERTGGSVSTLTIQRTQQEDSAVYLCASRVGGANTGELFFGEGSRLTVL.

Only a few counts were recorded for this clone. This chain links TRBV4-1 with TRBJ2-3, with D perhaps TRBD1 (6 bases). This CDR3 is 14 amino acids long. Germline V gene data show CDR1 as MGHRA and CDR2 as YSYEKL. Trimming removed 3 bases at V and 6 bases at J, with 13 bases between. In nucleotides, the CDR3 is TGCGCCAGCAGCCAGAGGGTACAGGGCGATACGCAGTATTTT. The encoded protein is CASSQRVQGDTQYF.

The chain joins TRBV6-6 to TRBJ2-7, with 10 bases identical to TRBD1. Looked up from germline, CDR1 is MNHNY and CDR2 is SVGAGI (reference sequence). Losses at the gene ends were 7 bases for V and 2 bases for J; bases not matched to a gene: 8. This CDR3 contains 15 residues. The DNA for the CDR3 is TGTGCCAGCACCCCCCGGGACAGGGGTACCTACGAGCAGTACTTC. Its protein is CASTPRDRGTYEQYF.

The chain uses TRBV28 and TRBJ2-7, with D possibly being TRBD2 (5 bases). Germline V gene sequence: CDR1 MDHEN, CDR2 SYDVKM. The CDR3 totals 15 residues. The V and J ends lost 7 bases and 3 bases respectively, with 19 bases between them. CDR3 nucleotide sequence: TGTGCCAGCAACCGACCTCGGGCTAGCAACTACGAGCAGTACTTC. It codes for CASNRPRASNYEQYF. The entire variable domain, with the rest obtained from reference TRBV28 and TRBJ2-7, is as follows: DVKVTQSSRYLVKRTGEKVFLECVQDMDHENMFWYRQDPGLGLRLIYFSYDVKMKEKGDIPEGYSVSREKKERFSLILESASTNQTSMYLCASNRPRASNYEQYFGPGTRLTVT.

This clone has a handful of counts. The V gene is TRBV11-3, the J gene TRBJ2-1, with 14 bases lining up with TRBD2. V was clipped by 5 bases and J by 6 bases; unmatched bases: 6. The CDR3 runs to 16 residues. The germline V gene has CDR1 SGHNT and CDR2 YENEEA. The CDR3 DNA sequence: TGTGCCAGCAGCGTAGGGGGACTAGCGGGAGTCAATGAGCAGTTCTTC. As protein: CASSVGGLAGVNEQFF.

The gene calls are TRBV7-2 and TRBJ2-5; the match to TRBD2 covers 7 bases. Germline-derived CDR1 and CDR2 are SGHTA and FQGNSA. V was pared by 5 bases and J by 2 bases, with 5 bases of the junction left unmatched. The CDR3 is made up of 14 amino acids. The chain's CDR3 is CASSAQRGQETQYF. The CDR3 nucleotides are TGTGCCAGCAGCGCACAGCGGGGACAAGAGACCCAGTACTTC.

The table lists this clone with a few counts. The CDR3 reads CASSEAGFNEQFF. CDR3 bases: TGTGCCAGCAGTGAGGCAGGGTTCAATGAGCAGTTCTTC. This sequence joins TRBV6-1 and TRBJ2-1; D is perhaps TRBD1 (5 bases). Trimming removed 3 bases at V and 6 bases at J, with 9 bases between. The germline V gene has CDR1 MNHNS and CDR2 SASEGT. The length of the CDR3 is 13 residues.

The chain employs TRBV27 and TRBJ1-4, with D tentatively TRBD1 (6 bases). V was clipped by 5 bases and J by 2 bases, with 15 bases between them. This CDR3 spans 16 amino acids. Germline V lookup: CDR1 MNHEY, CDR2 SMNVEV (reference sequence). DNA of the CDR3: TGTGCCAGCAGTAAACGACAGGCTGCTACTAATGAAAAACTGTTTTTT. The encoded protein is CASSKRQAATNEKLFF.

The V call is TRBV11-2, the J call TRBJ1-4; 7 nucleotides line up with TRBD1. The CDR3 has 15 amino acids. CDR1 is SGHAT and CDR2 is FQNNGV in the germline V gene. The trim removed 1 base at V and 8 bases at J, leaving 7 bases unmatched. The CDR3 is CASSLGYRGNEKLFF. Written as DNA, the CDR3 is TGTGCCAGCAGCTTAGGTTACAGGGGAAACGAAAAACTGTTTTTT.

This sequence joins TRBV18 and TRBJ1-6; 12 nucleotides align to TRBD1. V was pared by 3 bases and J by 9 bases, with 6 bases of the junction left unmatched. The germline V gene encodes CDR1 KGHSH and CDR2 LQKENI. This CDR3 has 16 amino acids. The CDR3 DNA is TGTGCCAGCTCACCGGGGACAGGGGGCAATGGTTCACCCCTCCACTTT. Translated: CASSPGTGGNGSPLHF.

This clone appeared a few times. Other DNA sequences in the sample encode the same CDR3. Here the CDR3 DNA reads TGCGCCAGCAGCTTGACTAGCGGGGGGGCAGATACGCAGTATTTT. Its translation is CASSLTSGGADTQYF. The chain combines TRBV5-1 with TRBJ2-3, with 13 bases matching TRBD2. The CDR3 runs 15 residues. Losses at the gene ends were 1 base for V and 4 bases for J; bases not matched to a gene: 0. From germline, CDR1 is SGHRS and CDR2 YFSETQ.

The V and J genes are TRBV7-6 and TRBJ2-5; D is unclear. The V gene lost 4 bases and the J gene lost 0 bases, with 6 bases spanning the gap. The length of the CDR3 is 13 residues. CDR1 is SGHVS and CDR2 is FNYEAQ in the germline V gene. The CDR3 bases are TGTGCCAGCAGCTCCCCCTACCAAGAGACCCAGTACTTC. Translating gives CASSSPYQETQYF.

This sequence joins TRBV16 and TRBJ1-6; D call uncertain. Trimming took off 0 bases at V and 9 bases at J, with 15 bases between the two ends. CDR1 is KGHSY, CDR2 FQNENV, per germline. CDR3 length equals 16 residues. The CDR3 region has the DNA TGTGCCAGCAGCCAATCGTCCACAAGGAGCGCTTCACCCCTCCACTTT. Translated, it gives CASSQSSTRSASPLHF.

This chain links TRBV7-9 with TRBJ1-5, with D possibly being TRBD1 (6 bases). V gave up 5 bases and J gave up 6 bases, with 23 bases separating them. The CDR3 length is 17 residues. Germline lookup yields CDR1 SEHNR and CDR2 FQNEAQ (reference sequence). The CDR3 spells CASSEGRGIVRGQPQHF. The CDR3 DNA sequence: TGTGCCAGCAGCGAGGGCAGGGGAATAGTCAGGGGTCAGCCCCAGCATTTT.

The rearrangement links TRBV5-1 to TRBJ2-5; 8 bases agree with TRBD1. The germline V gene has CDR1 SGHRS and CDR2 YFSETQ. Trimming at V came to 6 bases and at J to 2 bases, leaving 6 bases not matched to a gene. CDR3 length: 14 amino acids. CDR3: CASKYRGTQETQYF. The CDR3 DNA reads TGCGCCAGCAAATACAGGGGGACACAAGAGACCCAGTACTTC.

The rearrangement joins TRBV7-9 to TRBJ2-5, with 8 bases identical to TRBD1. The trim removed 0 bases at V and 6 bases at J, leaving 9 bases unmatched. Germline V gene data show CDR1 as SEHNR and CDR2 as FQNEAQ (reference sequence). The CDR3 totals 16 residues. The CDR3 sequence is CASSLAAGGASKTQYF. The CDR3 DNA sequence: TGTGCCAGCAGCTTAGCGGCAGGGGGCGCCTCGAAGACCCAGTACTTC. The full variable domain, in which reference TRBV7-9 and TRBJ2-5 provide the parts outside the CDR3, is DTGVSQNPRHKITKRGQNVTFRCDPISEHNRLYWYRQTLGQGPEFLTYFQNEAQLEKSRLLSDRFSAERPKGSFSTLEIQRTEQGDSAMYLCASSLAAGGASKTQYFGPGTRLLVL.